Shown below are 16 T cell receptor beta chains from a single sample sequenced in a study of T cells after yellow fever vaccination. TCRdb re-analysed the 5' RACE reads in MiXCR, keeping a single row per CDR3 protein. The data show fewer than 500,000 distinct CDR3 sequences, around 20% seen once. Sequences were derived from PBMCs, sampled before the yellow fever booster vaccination. These receptors originate from a man aged 18 to 30 who received the YFV17D yellow fever vaccine.

V and J are TRBV10-3 and TRBJ1-2; D gene uncertain. This CDR3 has 13 residues. CDR1 is ENHRY and CDR2 is SYGVKD in the germline V gene. V shed 2 bases and J shed 6 bases, with 10 bases lying between them. The CDR3 nucleotides are TGTGCCATCAGTGAGAGGTCTACGCATGGCTACACCTTC. Encoded protein: CAISERSTHGYTF.

This clonotype was found a few times. The chain links TRBV6-5 to TRBJ2-2; D is perhaps TRBD1 (7 bases). Germline V gene sequence: CDR1 MNHEY, CDR2 SVGAGI. V gave up 2 bases and J gave up 6 bases, with 10 bases separating them. CDR3 length: 14 amino acids. DNA of the CDR3: TGTGCCAGCAGTTACGGCAGGGGGGCCGGGGAGCTGTTTTTT. It specifies CASSYGRGAGELFF.

This sequence joins TRBV4-2 and TRBJ1-5; D remains unclear. V was cut by 0 bases and J by 7 bases, with 10 bases left in between. Per germline, CDR1 LGHNA and CDR2 YNFKEQ. The CDR3 loop spans 14 amino acids. In DNA, the CDR3 is TGTGCCAGCAGCCAAGACGGGGTACAGCAGCCCCAGCATTTT. It yields the protein CASSQDGVQQPQHF.

The gene calls are TRBV29-1 and TRBJ1-2; D gene ambiguous. The germline V gene has CDR1 SQVTM and CDR2 ANQGSEA. Trimming stripped 3 bases from V and 0 bases from J, with 11 bases between. The CDR3 is made up of 14 amino acids. The CDR3 coding sequence is TGCAGCGTTGATTCACAGCTCCCTAACTATGGCTACACCTTC. Residues: CSVDSQLPNYGYTF. The full variable domain, in which reference TRBV29-1 and TRBJ1-2 provide the parts outside the CDR3, is SAVISQKPSRDICQRGTSLTIQCQVDSQVTMMFWYRQQPGQSLTLIATANQGSEATYESGFVIDKFPISRPNLTFSTLTVSNMSPEDSSIYLCSVDSQLPNYGYTFGSGTRLTVV.

A few counts support this clonotype. The chain couples TRBV29-1 to TRBJ2-5, with D maybe TRBD2 (5 bases). The CDR3 totals 14 residues. Germline V gene data show CDR1 as SQVTM and CDR2 as ANQGSEA. Trimming removed 0 bases from V and 5 bases from J, with 13 bases in between. In nucleotides, the CDR3 is TGCAGCGTTGAAGAAACAGCCCGAGGGGAGACCCAGTACTTC. Protein sequence: CSVEETARGETQYF.

The rearrangement links TRBV7-2 to TRBJ2-1, with 7 bases lining up with TRBD1. The CDR3 is 13 residues long. Germline lookup yields CDR1 SGHTA and CDR2 FQGNSA. Trimming cost V 5 bases and J 7 bases; bases outside gene matches: 5. The CDR3 region is CASSDRVGNEQFF. CDR3 bases: TGTGCCAGCAGCGACAGGGTAGGGAATGAGCAGTTCTTC.

CDR3 DNA: TGTGCCAGCAGTTACGGAGCAGGGGAAAATGAGCAGTTCTTC. This sequence encodes CASSYGAGENEQFF. The chain couples TRBV6-2 or TRBV6-3 to TRBJ2-1; tentative D call: TRBD1 (6 bases). V lost 2 bases and J lost 7, with 12 bases in between. The CDR3 is 14 residues long. Germline values: CDR1 MNHEY, CDR2 SVGEGT.

A few counts support this clonotype. The V call is TRBV18, the J call TRBJ2-7; 8 nucleotides align to TRBD1. The germline gives CDR1 KGHSH, CDR2 LQKENI. V shed 4 bases, J shed 6 bases, and the junction held 2 bases outside the gene matches. The CDR3 runs to 12 residues. CDR3 nucleotide sequence: TGTGCCAGCTCACAAACAGGGGGCGAGCAGTACTTC. Translation gives CASSQTGGEQYF.

This clonotype was seen a few times. The chain uses TRBV6-5 and TRBJ1-6; D is possibly TRBD1 (5 bases). Trimming cost V 4 bases and J 10 bases, with 20 bases left between them. Germline V lookup: CDR1 MNHEY, CDR2 SVGAGI. CDR3 size: 16 residues. CDR3 sequence reads: CASSSYPPRDGSPLHF. CDR3 bases: TGTGCCAGCAGTTCCTACCCTCCCAGGGACGGCTCACCCCTCCACTTT.

This clonotype was observed at least ten times. The chain carries TRBV6-5 and TRBJ1-2; no firm D call. Germline assignment: CDR1 MNHEY and CDR2 SVGAGI. Trimming removed 0 bases from V and 8 bases from J, with 13 bases in between. The CDR3 runs 14 residues. As DNA, the CDR3 is TGTGCCAGCAGTTACTCGGGCAGTTCGGGGGGCTACACCTTC. Its translation is CASSYSGSSGGYTF.

This clonotype was seen many times. The chain carries TRBV19 and TRBJ2-6; D ambiguous. The CDR3 has 13 residues. Trimming removed 7 bases at V and 0 bases at J, with 4 bases between. Germline values: CDR1 LNHDA, CDR2 SQIVND (reference sequence). The CDR3 nucleotides are TGTGCCAGTACCATCTCTGGGGCCAACGTCCTGACTTTC. This gives the protein CASTISGANVLTF.

In its sample, this clonotype was seen a few times. The V gene is TRBV20-1, the J gene TRBJ1-1; 8 positions agree with TRBD1. V lost 5 bases and J lost 5; bases outside the gene matches: 4. The CDR3 totals 12 residues. Germline assignment: CDR1 DFQATT and CDR2 SNEGSKA (reference sequence). The chain's CDR3 is CSAHTGGTEAFF. The DNA of the CDR3 is TGCAGTGCTCATACAGGGGGGACTGAAGCTTTCTTT.

This clonotype was counted at least ten times. This chain connects TRBV7-2 to TRBJ2-6; D gene unclear. Germline-derived CDR1 and CDR2 are SGHTA and FQGNSA. CDR3 length: 15 amino acids. With 3 bases removed from V and 4 bases from J, the gap between germline ends came to 10 bases. The CDR3 DNA reads TGTGCCAGCAGCTTGGTGGGCGCCGGGGCCAACGTCCTGACTTTC. Protein product: CASSLVGAGANVLTF.

This clonotype was found a few times. The chain carries TRBV20-1 and TRBJ2-5, with 10 bases that match TRBD2. V lost 6 bases, J lost 5 bases, and 6 bases stayed unmatched. This CDR3 region has 13 residues. Per the germline V gene, CDR1 is DFQATT and CDR2 is SNEGSKA (reference sequence). CDR3 amino acids: CSAKLAGTETQYF. CDR3 in DNA: TGCAGTGCCAAACTAGCGGGGACGGAGACCCAGTACTTC.

This sequence joins TRBV6-6 and TRBJ2-2; 16 positions agree with TRBD2. Germline trimming cut 6 bases from V and 10 bases from J; bases unmatched to any gene: 11. Per germline, CDR1 MNHNY and CDR2 SVGAGI (reference sequence). The CDR3 is made up of 17 amino acids. The chain's CDR3 is CASSRPGLAGGLEELFF. CDR3 DNA sequence: TGTGCCAGCAGCCGACCGGGACTAGCGGGGGGGCTTGAGGAGCTGTTTTTT.

J is TRBJ1-1 and V is TRBV20-1; 9 bases agree with TRBD1. Germline V gene lookup returns CDR1 DFQATT and CDR2 SNEGSKA (reference sequence). V shed 5 bases, J shed 2 bases, and the junction held 9 bases outside the gene matches. This CDR3 is built from 15 residues. In DNA form, the CDR3 reads TGCAGTGCTCCAGGGAGGGGACAGGGTAACACTGAAGCTTTCTTT. This translates into CSAPGRGQGNTEAFF.